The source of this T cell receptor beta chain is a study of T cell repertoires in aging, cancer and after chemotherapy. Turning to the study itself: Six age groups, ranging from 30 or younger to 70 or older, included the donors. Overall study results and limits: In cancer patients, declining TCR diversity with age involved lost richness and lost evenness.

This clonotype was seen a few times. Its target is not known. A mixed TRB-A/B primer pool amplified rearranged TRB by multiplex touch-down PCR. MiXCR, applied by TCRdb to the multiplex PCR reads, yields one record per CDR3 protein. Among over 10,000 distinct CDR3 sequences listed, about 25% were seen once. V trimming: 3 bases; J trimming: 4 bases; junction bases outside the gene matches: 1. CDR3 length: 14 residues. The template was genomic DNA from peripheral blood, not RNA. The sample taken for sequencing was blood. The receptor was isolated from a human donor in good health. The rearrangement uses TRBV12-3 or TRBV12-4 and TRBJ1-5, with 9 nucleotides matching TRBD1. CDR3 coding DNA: TGTGCCAGCAGTTTGGGGACAGGGAATCAGCCCCAGCATTTT. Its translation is CASSLGTGNQPQHF.